This TCR beta chain was identified in a study of shared clonotypes between healthy human individuals. Trimming took 1 base from V and 7 from J, leaving 6 bases between them. CDR3 length equals 11 residues. Germline CDR1 reads SGHDT; CDR2 reads YYEEEE. Data came from immunoSEQ multiplex PCR; TCRdb stores just in-frame clones and leaves some out. The sample has about 690,000 clones, less than 95% seen once; the top ten hold about a third. The donor population consisted of healthy HIV-negative adults with no recent acute infections or vaccinations. CD8 memory pooled CD45RO+ cells and CCR7-negative CD45RA+ TemRA cells.

The chain employs TRBV5-6 and TRBJ2-7, with D uncertain. This clonotype was sampled from a man younger than 35 in good health. Some clones in this sample may be carry-over from other donors' samples. The specimen sequenced was memory CD8+ T cells from PBMCs. Indicated subset: CD45RO+ cells pooled with CCR7-negative TemRA cells. The CDR3 sequence: CASSLYGEQYF. CDR3 DNA sequence: TGTGCCAGCAGCTTGTATGGTGAGCAGTACTTC.